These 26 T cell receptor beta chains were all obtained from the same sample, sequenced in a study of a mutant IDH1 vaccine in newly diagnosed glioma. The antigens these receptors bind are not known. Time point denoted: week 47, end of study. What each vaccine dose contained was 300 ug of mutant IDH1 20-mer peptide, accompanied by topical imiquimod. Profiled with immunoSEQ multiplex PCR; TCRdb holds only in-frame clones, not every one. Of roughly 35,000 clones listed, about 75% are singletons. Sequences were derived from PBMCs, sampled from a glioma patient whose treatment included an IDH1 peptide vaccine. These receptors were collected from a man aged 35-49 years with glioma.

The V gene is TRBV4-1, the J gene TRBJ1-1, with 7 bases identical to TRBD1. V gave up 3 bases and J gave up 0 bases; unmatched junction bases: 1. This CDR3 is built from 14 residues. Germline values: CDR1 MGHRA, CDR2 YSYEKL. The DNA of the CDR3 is TGCGCCAGCAGCCAGGGACAGATGAACACTGAAGCTTTCTTT. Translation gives CASSQGQMNTEAFF.

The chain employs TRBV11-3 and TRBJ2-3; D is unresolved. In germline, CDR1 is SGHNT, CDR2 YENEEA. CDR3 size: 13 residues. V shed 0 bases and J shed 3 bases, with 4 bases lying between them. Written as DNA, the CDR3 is TGTGCCAGCAGCTTAGATCTAACAGATACGCAGTATTTT. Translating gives CASSLDLTDTQYF.

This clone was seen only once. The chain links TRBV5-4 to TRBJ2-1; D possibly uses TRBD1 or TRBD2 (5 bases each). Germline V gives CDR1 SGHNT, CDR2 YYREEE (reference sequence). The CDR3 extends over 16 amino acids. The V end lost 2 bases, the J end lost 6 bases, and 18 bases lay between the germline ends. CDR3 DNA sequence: TGTGCCAGCAGCTTTTGGGTTGGGACCGGTGGCAATGAGCAGTTCTTC. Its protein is CASSFWVGTGGNEQFF.

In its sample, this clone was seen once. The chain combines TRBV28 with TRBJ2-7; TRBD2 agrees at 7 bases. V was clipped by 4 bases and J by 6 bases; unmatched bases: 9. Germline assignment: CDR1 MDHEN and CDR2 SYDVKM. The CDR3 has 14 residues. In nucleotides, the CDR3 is TGTGCCAGCAGTTCCGGGGGGACCTCGGTCGAGCAGTACGTC. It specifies CASSSGGTSVEQYV.

The CDR3 DNA sequence: TGTGCCAGCAGTTCCCGACAGGGGGGAGAAGCTTTCTTT. Protein sequence: CASSSRQGGEAFF. The chain links TRBV6-5 to TRBJ1-1; 9 bases are a match to TRBD1. The CDR3 is 13 residues long. Germline CDR1 is MNHEY and CDR2 is SVGAGI. The V and J ends lost 4 bases and 8 bases, in that order; junction bases with no gene match: 5.

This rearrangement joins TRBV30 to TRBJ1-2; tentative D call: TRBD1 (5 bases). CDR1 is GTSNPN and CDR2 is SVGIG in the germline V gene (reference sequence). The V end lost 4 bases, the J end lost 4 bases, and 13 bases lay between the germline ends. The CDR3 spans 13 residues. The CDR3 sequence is CAWMRQGGYGYTF. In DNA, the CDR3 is TGTGCCTGGATGCGGCAGGGTGGCTATGGCTACACCTTC.

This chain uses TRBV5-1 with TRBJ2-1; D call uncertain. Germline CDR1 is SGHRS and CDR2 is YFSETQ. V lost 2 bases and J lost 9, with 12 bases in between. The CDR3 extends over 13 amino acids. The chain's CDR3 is CASSFLGPTEQFF. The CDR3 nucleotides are TGCGCCAGCAGCTTCCTGGGTCCGACTGAGCAGTTCTTC. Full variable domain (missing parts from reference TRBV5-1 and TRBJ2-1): KAGVTQTPRYLIKTRGQQVTLSCSPISGHRSVSWYQQTPGQGLQFLFEYFSETQRNKGNFPGRFSGRQFSNSRSEMNVSTLELGDSALYLCASSFLGPTEQFFGPGTRLTVL.

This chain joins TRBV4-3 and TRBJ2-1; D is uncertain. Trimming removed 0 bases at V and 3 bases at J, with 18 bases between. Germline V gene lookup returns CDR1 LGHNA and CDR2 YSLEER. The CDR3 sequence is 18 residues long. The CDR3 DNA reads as TGCGCCAGCAGCCAAGATAAGCTAGATAGGTCCTACTACAATGAGCAGTTCTTC. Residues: CASSQDKLDRSYYNEQFF.

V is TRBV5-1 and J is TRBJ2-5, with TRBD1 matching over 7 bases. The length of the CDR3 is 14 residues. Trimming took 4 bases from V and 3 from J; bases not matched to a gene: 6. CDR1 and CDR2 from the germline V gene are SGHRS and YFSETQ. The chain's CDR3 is CASSHFTGEETQYF. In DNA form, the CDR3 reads TGCGCCAGCAGCCACTTCACAGGGGAAGAGACCCAGTACTTC.

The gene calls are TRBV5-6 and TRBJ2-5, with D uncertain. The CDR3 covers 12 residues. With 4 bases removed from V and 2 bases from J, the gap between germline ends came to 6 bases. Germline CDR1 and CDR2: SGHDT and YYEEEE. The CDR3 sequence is CASSGIQETQYF. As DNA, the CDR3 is TGTGCCAGCAGCGGAATTCAAGAGACCCAGTACTTC.

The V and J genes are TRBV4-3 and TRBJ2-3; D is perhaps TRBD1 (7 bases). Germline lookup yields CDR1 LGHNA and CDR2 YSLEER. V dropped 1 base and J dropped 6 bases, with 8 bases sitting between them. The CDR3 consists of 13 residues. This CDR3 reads CASSQAGGDTQYF. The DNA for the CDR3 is TGCGCCAGCAGCCAAGCAGGGGGGGATACGCAGTATTTT.

CDR3 amino acids: CSGTRDRVSGELFF. The CDR3 DNA sequence: TGCAGCGGAACCCGGGACAGGGTTAGCGGGGAGCTGTTTTTT. The J gene is TRBJ2-2, the V gene TRBV29-1, with 9 bases identical to TRBD1. The CDR3 consists of 14 residues. J was trimmed by 7 bases and V by 7 bases; bases with no gene match: 10. Germline CDR1 and CDR2: SQVTM and ANQGSEA.

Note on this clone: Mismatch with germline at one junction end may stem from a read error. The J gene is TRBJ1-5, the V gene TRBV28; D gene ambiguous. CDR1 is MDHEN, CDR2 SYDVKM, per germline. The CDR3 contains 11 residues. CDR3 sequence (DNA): TGTGCCAGCAGTTTCCGCGGGCGTTGGAATTTT. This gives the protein CASSFRGRWNF.

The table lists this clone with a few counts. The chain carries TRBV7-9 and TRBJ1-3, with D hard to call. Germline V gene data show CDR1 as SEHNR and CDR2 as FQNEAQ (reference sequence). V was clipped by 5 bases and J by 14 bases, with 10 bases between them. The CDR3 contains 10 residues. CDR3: CASSPVPLYF. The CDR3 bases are TGTGCCAGCAGCCCCGTGCCCTTATATTTT.

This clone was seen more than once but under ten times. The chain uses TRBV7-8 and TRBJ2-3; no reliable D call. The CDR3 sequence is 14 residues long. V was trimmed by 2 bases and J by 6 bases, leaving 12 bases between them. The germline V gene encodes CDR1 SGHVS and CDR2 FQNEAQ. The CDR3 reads CASSLSNSGDTQYF. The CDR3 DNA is TGTGCCAGCAGCTTAAGTAATTCCGGGGATACGCAGTATTTT.

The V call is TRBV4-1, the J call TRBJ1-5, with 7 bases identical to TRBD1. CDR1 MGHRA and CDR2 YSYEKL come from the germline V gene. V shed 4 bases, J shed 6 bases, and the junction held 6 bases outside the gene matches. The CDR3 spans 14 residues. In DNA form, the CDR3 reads TGCGCCAGCAGCCCCCGACAGGGCATTCAGCCCCAGCATTTT. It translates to CASSPRQGIQPQHF.

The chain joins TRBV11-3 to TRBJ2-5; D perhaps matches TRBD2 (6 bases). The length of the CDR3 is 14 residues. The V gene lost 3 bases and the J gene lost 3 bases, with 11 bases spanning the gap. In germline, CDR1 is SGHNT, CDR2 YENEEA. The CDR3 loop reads CASSLGLGKETQYF. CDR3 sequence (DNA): TGTGCCAGCAGCTTGGGACTGGGGAAAGAGACCCAGTACTTC.

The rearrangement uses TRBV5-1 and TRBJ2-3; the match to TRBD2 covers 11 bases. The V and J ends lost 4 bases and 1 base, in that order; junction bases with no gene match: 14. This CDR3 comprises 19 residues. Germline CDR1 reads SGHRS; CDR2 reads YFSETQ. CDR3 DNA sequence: TGCGCCAGCAGCCACCCCACTACTAGCGGGAGTACGGGCACAGATACGCAGTATTTT. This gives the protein CASSHPTTSGSTGTDTQYF.

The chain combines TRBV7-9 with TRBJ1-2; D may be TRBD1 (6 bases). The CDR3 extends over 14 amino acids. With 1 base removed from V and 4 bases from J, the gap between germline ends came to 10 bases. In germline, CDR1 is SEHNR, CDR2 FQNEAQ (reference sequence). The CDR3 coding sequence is TGTGCCAGCAGCTTAGAGGGGGGCGGCTATGGCTACACCTTC. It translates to CASSLEGGGYGYTF.

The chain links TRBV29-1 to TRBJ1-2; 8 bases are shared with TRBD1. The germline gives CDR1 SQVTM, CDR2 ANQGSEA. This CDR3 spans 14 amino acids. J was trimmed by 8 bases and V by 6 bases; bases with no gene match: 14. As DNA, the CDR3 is TGCAGCGTCGTATCGACAGGGGCGCAAAGGGGCTACACCTTC. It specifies CSVVSTGAQRGYTF.

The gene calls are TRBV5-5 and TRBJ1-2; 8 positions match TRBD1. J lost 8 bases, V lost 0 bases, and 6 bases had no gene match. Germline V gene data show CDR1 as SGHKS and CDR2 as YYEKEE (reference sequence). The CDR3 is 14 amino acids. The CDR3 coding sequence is TGTGCCAGCAGCTTGGGGCAGGGGGCCAGCGGCTACACCTTC. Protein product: CASSLGQGASGYTF.

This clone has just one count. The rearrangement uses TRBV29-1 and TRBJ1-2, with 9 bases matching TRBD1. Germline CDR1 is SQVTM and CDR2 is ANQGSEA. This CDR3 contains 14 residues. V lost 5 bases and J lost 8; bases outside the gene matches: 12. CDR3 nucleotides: TGCAGCGTTCCGGGGGGAACAGGGGGCATCGGCTACACCTTC. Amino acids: CSVPGGTGGIGYTF. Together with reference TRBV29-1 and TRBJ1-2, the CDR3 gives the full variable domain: SAVISQKPSRDICQRGTSLTIQCQVDSQVTMMFWYRQQPGQSLTLIATANQGSEATYESGFVIDKFPISRPNLTFSTLTVSNMSPEDSSIYLCSVPGGTGGIGYTFGSGTRLTVV.

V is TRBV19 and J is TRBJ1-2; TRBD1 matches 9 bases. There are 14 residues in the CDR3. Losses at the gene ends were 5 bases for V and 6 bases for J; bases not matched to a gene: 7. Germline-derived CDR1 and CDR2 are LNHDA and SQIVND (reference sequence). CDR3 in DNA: TGTGCCAGTAGTTACTACAGGGGGCAAGATGGCTACACCTTC. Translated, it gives CASSYYRGQDGYTF.

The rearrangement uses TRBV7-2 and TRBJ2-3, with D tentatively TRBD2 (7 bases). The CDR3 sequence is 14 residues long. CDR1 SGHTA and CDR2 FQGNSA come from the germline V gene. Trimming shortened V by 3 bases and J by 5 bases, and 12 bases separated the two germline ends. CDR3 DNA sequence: TGTGCCAGCAGCTTTGGGGGGGCAGGAGATACGCAGTATTTT. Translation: CASSFGGAGDTQYF.

CDR3 nucleotides: TGTGCCAGTAGTCGAAGCGGGACAACTGAAGCTTTCTTT. This sequence encodes CASSRSGTTEAFF. V and J are TRBV19 and TRBJ1-1; maybe TRBD1 (6 bases). CDR3 size: 13 residues. CDR1 and CDR2 from the germline V gene are LNHDA and SQIVND (reference sequence). Deletions cut 5 bases from V and 5 bases from J, with 12 bases between.

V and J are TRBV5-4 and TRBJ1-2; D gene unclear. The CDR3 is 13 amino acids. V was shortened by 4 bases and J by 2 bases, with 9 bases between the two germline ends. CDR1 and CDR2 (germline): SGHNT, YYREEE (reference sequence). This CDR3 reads CASSQRTNYGYTF. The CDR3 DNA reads TGTGCCAGCAGCCAAAGAACAAACTATGGCTACACCTTC.